This T cell receptor beta chain was sequenced for a study of metastatic and nonmetastatic thyroid tumors. Across the study: A comparison of repertoires was made across blood and tumor or nodule tissue from malignant and benign thyroid patients.

Germline V gene lookup returns CDR1 DFQATT and CDR2 SNEGSKA (reference sequence). With V trimmed by 3 bases and J by 3 bases, 9 bases remained unmatched. The CDR3 consists of 16 residues. In the authors' workflow: CDR3 differences across clinicopathological groups were used to build a distant-metastasis classifier for papillary thyroid cancer. TCRdb re-called the PCR reads with MiXCR. The V and J calls follow TCRdb's processing rather than the paper's. This sample yields more than 15,000 clones, of which 16% are seen a single time; less than 20% belongs to the top ten. Patients underwent thyroid surgery, and none had received any treatment before it.

The clonotype originates from a male donor with papillary thyroid cancer or a benign thyroid nodule (not recorded which). Some clones in this sample may be carry-over from other donors' samples. The sequencing sample was made of blood. The chain joins TRBV20-1 to TRBJ1-1; 11 bases agree with TRBD1. The CDR3 bases are TGCAGTGCTAGGATAGGACAGGGGGCGCAGGACACTGAAGCTTTCTTT. As protein: CSARIGQGAQDTEAFF.